What follows are 20 T cell receptor beta chains derived from one specimen sequenced in a study of radiation and T cells in renal cell carcinoma. The data were produced by immunoSEQ multiplex PCR, yet TCRdb's version contains in-frame clones alone and is incomplete. The sample records around 74,000 clones, around 78% being singletons. As to time point: blood 4 weeks post-SBRT, at nephrectomy. Regarding treatment: 15 Gy SBRT to primary tumor, nephrectomy 4 weeks later. This specimen was blood, taken from a patient whose treatment included radiotherapy and nephrectomy. Receptor source: an older woman with renal cell carcinoma.

The gene calls are TRBV9 and TRBJ2-4, with D hard to call. The CDR3 contains 13 residues. V lost 4 bases and J lost 0, with 5 bases in between. Germline lookup yields CDR1 SGDLS and CDR2 YYNGEE. The CDR3 DNA is TGTGCCAGCAGCTCGGGAGCCAAAAACATTCAGTACTTC. Translation gives CASSSGAKNIQYF.

CDR3 sequence: CASSQELEGEQFF. CDR3 nucleotides: TGTGCCAGCAGCCAAGAATTGGAAGGGGAGCAGTTCTTC. The rearrangement joins TRBV14 to TRBJ2-1; D remains unclear. Per germline, CDR1 SGHDN and CDR2 FVKESK. Trimming stripped 0 bases from V and 10 bases from J, with 10 bases between. CDR3 length: 13 residues. Complete variable domain (other parts from reference TRBV14 and TRBJ2-1): EAGVTQFPSHSVIEKGQTVTLRCDPISGHDNLYWYRRVMGKEIKFLLHFVKESKQDESGMPNNRFLAERTGGTYSTLKVQPAELEDSGVYFCASSQELEGEQFFGPGTRLTVL.

The chain combines TRBV19 with TRBJ1-6; the D is unclear. Per germline, CDR1 LNHDA and CDR2 SQIVND (reference sequence). The V and J ends lost 4 bases and 0 bases respectively, with 10 bases between them. There are 16 residues in the CDR3. The CDR3 here is CASSSQQSSYNSPLHF. The CDR3 DNA sequence: TGTGCCAGTAGTAGCCAACAGAGCTCCTATAATTCACCCCTCCACTTT.

With respect to this clone: Other DNA sequences in this sample translate to the same CDR3. The chain is built from TRBV28 and TRBJ1-1; 8 bases map to TRBD1. CDR1 is MDHEN and CDR2 is SYDVKM in the germline V gene. V trimming: 2 bases; J trimming: 2 bases; junction bases outside the gene matches: 1. This CDR3 spans 14 amino acids. For the CDR3, the DNA is TGTGCCAGCAGTTTAGGACAGGGTAACACTGAAGCTTTCTTT. Amino acid sequence: CASSLGQGNTEAFF.

This clone was recorded only once. The V call is TRBV4-3, the J call TRBJ2-1; 11 bases align to TRBD2. The CDR3 is 15 residues long. V shed 0 bases, J shed 8 bases, and the junction held 3 bases outside the gene matches. Germline V gives CDR1 LGHNA, CDR2 YSLEER. CDR3: CASSQEDSGRDEQFF. CDR3 bases: TGCGCCAGCAGCCAAGAGGATAGCGGGAGGGATGAGCAGTTCTTC.

This clone was picked up one time. The V and J genes are TRBV7-9 and TRBJ2-3; 10 positions agree with TRBD2. Germline loops: CDR1 SEHNR, CDR2 FQNEAQ (reference sequence). V shed 10 bases and J 0 bases; nucleotides not matched to a gene: 4. The CDR3 covers 14 residues. The CDR3 sequence is CATLAGASTDTQYF. The DNA of the CDR3 is TGTGCCACCCTAGCGGGGGCGAGCACAGATACGCAGTATTTT.

The chain recombines TRBV15 with TRBJ2-2; maybe TRBD1 (6 bases). The CDR3 length is 14 residues. CDR1 and CDR2 from the germline V gene are LNHNV and YYDKDF (reference sequence). Deletions cut 11 bases from V and 0 bases from J, with 13 bases between. CDR3: CASRTDSNTGELFF. The DNA for the CDR3 is TGTGCCTCTCGGACAGACTCGAACACCGGGGAGCTGTTTTTT.

CDR3 in amino acids: CSAVRSYNEQFF. The CDR3 region has the DNA TGCAGCGCCGTAAGGAGCTACAATGAGCAGTTCTTC. This chain uses TRBV29-1 with TRBJ2-1, with no clear D. Germline V gives CDR1 SQVTM, CDR2 ANQGSEA. With 7 bases removed from V and 3 bases from J, the gap between germline ends came to 10 bases. This CDR3 has 12 residues.

The rearrangement uses TRBV25-1 and TRBJ1-4; TRBD1 agrees at 7 bases. The V and J ends lost 3 bases and 4 bases, in that order; junction bases with no gene match: 5. CDR3 size: 15 residues. Germline V gene data show CDR1 as MGHDK and CDR2 as SYGVNS. CDR3 DNA: TGTGCCAGCAGTGACTGGACAGGCGATAATGAAAAACTGTTTTTT. It encodes CASSDWTGDNEKLFF.

The V gene is TRBV7-9, the J gene TRBJ2-5, with 12 bases matching TRBD2. This CDR3 has 16 amino acids. Germline trimming cut 3 bases from V and 4 bases from J; bases unmatched to any gene: 6. Per germline, CDR1 SEHNR and CDR2 FQNEAQ (reference sequence). The CDR3 loop is CASSFLAGGPSETQYF. The CDR3 nucleotides are TGTGCCAGCAGCTTCCTAGCGGGAGGGCCCTCAGAGACCCAGTACTTC.

This clone was observed a single time. The gene calls are TRBV4-1 and TRBJ2-3; TRBD1 matches at 9 bases. The CDR3 runs to 15 residues. The trim removed 4 bases at V and 3 bases at J, leaving 5 bases unmatched. Germline-derived CDR1 and CDR2 are MGHRA and YSYEKL. The CDR3 DNA reads as TGCGCCAGCAGCCCCCGGGACAGGGTGACAGATACGCAGTATTTT. Translated: CASSPRDRVTDTQYF.

The count of this clone is one. The genes are TRBV28 and TRBJ2-7, with 8 bases matching TRBD1. Germline assignment: CDR1 MDHEN and CDR2 SYDVKM. The CDR3 runs 15 residues. V shed 5 bases and J 6 bases; nucleotides not matched to a gene: 12. CDR3 protein: CASSIWGQGAVEQYF. The CDR3 DNA reads as TGTGCCAGCAGTATCTGGGGGCAGGGGGCGGTCGAGCAGTACTTC.

The V call is TRBV28, the J call TRBJ1-6; 11 bases are shared with TRBD1. Germline assignment: CDR1 MDHEN and CDR2 SYDVKM. The CDR3 consists of 16 residues. The J segment lost 10 bases and the V segment lost 4 bases, leaving 9 bases of the junction unmatched. In nucleotides, the CDR3 is TGTGCCAGCAGTTCCTCAGCGGGGACAGGGGGATCACCCCTCCACTTT. Protein sequence: CASSSSAGTGGSPLHF.

Points on this clone: Sequence at one end of the junction differs from germline and may be a read error. V is TRBV11-2 and J is TRBJ2-3; 10 nucleotides agree with TRBD1. Germline V gene sequence: CDR1 SGHAT, CDR2 FQNNGV. CDR3 length equals 14 residues. The CDR3, as DNA: TGTGCCAGCAGCGCGACAGGGGGCACTGATACGCAGTATTTT. Its translation is CASSATGGTDTQYF.

This clone appeared a few times. This chain links TRBV9 with TRBJ1-2, with TRBD1 identical over 10 bases. Germline CDR1 SGDLS, CDR2 YYNGEE. The V segment lost 4 bases and the J segment 2 bases; nucleotides outside the gene matches: 14. This CDR3 has 18 amino acids. The CDR3 DNA reads TGTGCCAGCAGCCCTCCGAATTGGCCGGGACAGGGGAACTATGGCTACACCTTC. Its protein is CASSPPNWPGQGNYGYTF.

The chain links TRBV11-2 to TRBJ2-7; D ambiguous. Trimming stripped 0 bases from V and 0 bases from J, with 6 bases between. Germline CDR1 reads SGHAT; CDR2 reads FQNNGV. The CDR3 consists of 14 residues. This CDR3 is CASSLDPGSYEQYF. The CDR3 DNA reads TGTGCCAGCAGCTTAGATCCAGGCTCCTACGAGCAGTACTTC.

The chain combines TRBV7-9 with TRBJ1-2; D remains ambiguous. The CDR3 consists of 15 residues. Germline CDR1 reads SEHNR; CDR2 reads FQNEAQ (reference sequence). V shed 0 bases and J shed 6 bases, with 14 bases lying between them. This CDR3 reads CASSLAGIEIHGYTF. The CDR3 DNA sequence: TGTGCCAGCAGCTTAGCTGGAATCGAAATCCATGGCTACACCTTC.

The rearrangement uses TRBV29-1 and TRBJ2-7; the D gene is possibly TRBD1 (6 bases). The CDR3 contains 13 residues. Trimming stripped 4 bases from V and 2 bases from J, with 12 bases between. Germline CDR1 and CDR2: SQVTM and ANQGSEA. CDR3 sequence reads: CSVGAGAPYEQYF. The CDR3 nucleotides read TGCAGCGTTGGGGCAGGGGCCCCCTACGAGCAGTACTTC.

The count of this clone is one. This chain joins TRBV5-6 and TRBJ2-3, with TRBD2 as a possible D gene (5 bases). The CDR3 extends over 17 amino acids. Trimming left V 0 bases short and J 3 bases short, with 17 bases between. CDR1 is SGHDT and CDR2 is YYEEEE in the germline V gene. Here the CDR3 reads CASSLVRADLATDTQYF. The CDR3 DNA is TGTGCCAGCAGCTTGGTAAGGGCGGATCTAGCAACAGATACGCAGTATTTT.

The genes are TRBV9 and TRBJ1-1, with D tentatively TRBD1 (6 bases). The germline V gene has CDR1 SGDLS and CDR2 YYNGEE. There are 15 residues in the CDR3. Trimming removed 5 bases from V and 6 bases from J, with 20 bases in between. DNA for the CDR3: TGTGCCAGCAGACCCGGGGGGGCAGGGTCGTCTGAAGCTTTCTTT. Translation gives CASRPGGAGSSEAFF.